These 16 T cell receptor beta chains were sequenced from one sample in a study of control samples from healthy donors and cancer patients. Libraries were prepared by immunoSEQ multiplex PCR; TCRdb keeps only in-frame clonotypes and omits some of them. Among some 22,000 clones listed, roughly 84% were seen once. Sequenced input: PBMCs. The source is a man aged 60 to 75 with colorectal cancer.

The J gene is TRBJ2-5, the V gene TRBV5-4, with D perhaps assigned TRBD1 or TRBD2 (6 bases each). The CDR3 totals 13 residues. The germline V gene has CDR1 SGHNT and CDR2 YYREEE (reference sequence). Trimming stripped 5 bases from V and 5 bases from J, with 13 bases between. The CDR3 is CASSKGGGETQYF. CDR3 nucleotide sequence: TGTGCCAGCAGTAAGGGGGGCGGGGAGACCCAGTACTTC.

The chain uses TRBV6-6 and TRBJ1-6; no clear D. The CDR3 consists of 14 residues. In germline, CDR1 is MNHNY, CDR2 SVGAGI (reference sequence). V shed 0 bases and J shed 3 bases, with 3 bases lying between them. The CDR3 DNA is TGTGCCAGCAGTTACTCAAGCTATAATTCACCCCTCCACTTT. It translates to CASSYSSYNSPLHF.

This clone was counted a single time. CDR3 in DNA: TGCAGCGTCATCACAGGGGCGGCCTACGAGCAGTACTTC. It codes for CSVITGAAYEQYF. J is TRBJ2-7 and V is TRBV29-1; 7 bases align to TRBD1. Trimming at V came to 6 bases and at J to 2 bases, leaving 7 bases not matched to a gene. CDR3 length equals 13 residues. In germline, CDR1 is SQVTM, CDR2 ANQGSEA.

V and J are TRBV20-1 and TRBJ2-5, with D uncertain. CDR1 is DFQATT and CDR2 is SNEGSKA in the germline V gene (reference sequence). This CDR3 contains 11 residues. Trimming stripped 6 bases from V and 5 bases from J, with 10 bases between. DNA for the CDR3: TGCAGTGCGAGACTTCGGGAGACCCAGTACTTC. Amino acid sequence: CSARLRETQYF.

J is TRBJ2-3 and V is TRBV18; TRBD2 matches 11 bases. The germline gives CDR1 KGHSH, CDR2 LQKENI. With 3 bases clipped from V and 2 bases from J, the junction kept 7 bases outside the gene matches. The CDR3 sequence is 17 residues long. The DNA for the CDR3 is TGTGCCAGCTCACCGATGACTAGCGGGGAGTACACAGATACGCAGTATTTT. This sequence encodes CASSPMTSGEYTDTQYF.

The CDR3: CASTRWAPGDTEAFF. CDR3 DNA sequence: TGTGCCAGCACCCGGTGGGCCCCCGGGGACACTGAAGCTTTCTTT. The chain joins TRBV6-5 to TRBJ1-1; D is ambiguous. Deletions cut 7 bases from V and 3 bases from J, with 18 bases between. The CDR3 is made up of 15 amino acids. CDR1 is MNHEY and CDR2 is SVGAGI in the germline V gene.

The genes are TRBV4-3 and TRBJ2-3, with D perhaps TRBD1 (6 bases). The CDR3 totals 15 residues. Germline assignment: CDR1 LGHNA and CDR2 YSLEER. Deletions cut 2 bases from V and 0 bases from J, with 9 bases between. CDR3 in DNA: TGCGCCAGCAGCCAAAAGAGGGGGAGCACAGATACGCAGTATTTT. This gives the protein CASSQKRGSTDTQYF.

The CDR3 bases are TGTGCCAGCAGTGGTCGGGATACGCAGTATTTT. This translates into CASSGRDTQYF. The genes are TRBV2 and TRBJ2-3; unclear D gene. The CDR3 is made up of 11 amino acids. The germline V gene encodes CDR1 SNHLY and CDR2 FYNNEI. V was cut by 4 bases and J by 6 bases, with 5 bases left in between.

DNA of the CDR3: TGTGCCACCATGCAGGGCCGGGGAACTGAAGCTTTCTTT. This codes for CATMQGRGTEAFF. The chain recombines TRBV15 with TRBJ1-1; a possible D gene is TRBD1 (5 bases). V dropped 7 bases and J dropped 5 bases, with 14 bases sitting between them. The length of the CDR3 is 13 residues. Germline V gives CDR1 LNHNV, CDR2 YYDKDF (reference sequence).

The chain links TRBV30 to TRBJ1-5; 7 bases match TRBD1. V shed 1 base, J shed 5 bases, and the junction held 8 bases outside the gene matches. Germline V lookup: CDR1 GTSNPN, CDR2 SVGIG (reference sequence). The CDR3 runs 15 residues. The CDR3 is CAWSDRHRGDQPQHF. CDR3 DNA sequence: TGTGCCTGGAGTGATAGACACAGGGGCGATCAGCCCCAGCATTTT.

This clone occurred a few times. V usage is TRBV24-1 and J usage is TRBJ1-2; D possibly corresponds to TRBD1 (6 bases). This CDR3 is built from 13 residues. Trimming left V 3 bases short and J 4 bases short, with 8 bases between. Per germline, CDR1 KGHDR and CDR2 SFDVKD. DNA for the CDR3: TGTGCCACCAGTGATGACAGGCCCTATGGCTACACCTTC. Amino acid sequence: CATSDDRPYGYTF.

The chain employs TRBV5-1 and TRBJ2-2; weak D call: TRBD2 (6 bases). Between the trimmed V and J ends, which lost 5 bases and 3 bases, there was a span of 20 bases. This CDR3 contains 17 residues. Germline V gene data show CDR1 as SGHRS and CDR2 as YFSETQ. The CDR3 loop is CASSPFGDGEDTGELFF. CDR3 nucleotides: TGCGCCAGCAGTCCATTTGGGGACGGGGAGGACACCGGGGAGCTGTTTTTT.

The chain recombines TRBV7-2 with TRBJ1-1, with D possibly matching TRBD1 (6 bases). The CDR3 length is 15 residues. Trimming shortened V by 1 base and J by 6 bases, and 15 bases separated the two germline ends. CDR1 and CDR2 (germline): SGHTA, FQGNSA. CDR3 DNA sequence: TGTGCCAGCAGCTTAGAGGTGGGGGCATGGTCTGAAGCTTTCTTT. Protein product: CASSLEVGAWSEAFF.

The V and J genes are TRBV23-1 and TRBJ1-1; D perhaps matches TRBD1 (5 bases). TRBV23-1 is an ORF; its function is uncertain. Trimming took 4 bases from V and 3 from J, leaving 18 bases between them. The CDR3 sequence is 16 residues long. The CDR3 loop is CASSPRPKGRDTEAFF. For the CDR3, the DNA is TGCGCCAGCAGTCCACGACCCAAGGGGCGCGACACTGAAGCTTTCTTT.

The chain combines TRBV5-4 with TRBJ2-5; 9 nucleotides match TRBD1. This CDR3 contains 14 residues. The V gene end was trimmed by 4 bases and the J gene end by 3 bases; junction bases not matched to a gene: 4. The germline V gene has CDR1 SGHNT and CDR2 YYREEE (reference sequence). The CDR3 sequence: CASSHRDREETQYF. The CDR3 DNA reads as TGTGCCAGCAGCCACCGGGACAGGGAAGAGACCCAGTACTTC. The entire variable domain, with the rest obtained from reference TRBV5-4 and TRBJ2-5, is as follows: ETGVTQSPTHLIKTRGQQVTLRCSSQSGHNTVSWYQQALGQGPQFIFQYYREEENGRGNFPPRFSGLQFPNYSSELNVNALELDDSALYLCASSHRDREETQYFGPGTRLLVL.

The V gene is TRBV4-3, the J gene TRBJ2-2; D assignment may be TRBD1 or TRBD2 (5 bases each). The CDR3 loop spans 14 amino acids. Germline V lookup: CDR1 LGHNA, CDR2 YSLEER. V was pared by 0 bases and J by 6 bases, with 8 bases between. CDR3 in DNA: TGCGCCAGCAGCCAAGAAAGAGGGGCCGGGGAGCTGTTTTTT. Its translation is CASSQERGAGELFF.